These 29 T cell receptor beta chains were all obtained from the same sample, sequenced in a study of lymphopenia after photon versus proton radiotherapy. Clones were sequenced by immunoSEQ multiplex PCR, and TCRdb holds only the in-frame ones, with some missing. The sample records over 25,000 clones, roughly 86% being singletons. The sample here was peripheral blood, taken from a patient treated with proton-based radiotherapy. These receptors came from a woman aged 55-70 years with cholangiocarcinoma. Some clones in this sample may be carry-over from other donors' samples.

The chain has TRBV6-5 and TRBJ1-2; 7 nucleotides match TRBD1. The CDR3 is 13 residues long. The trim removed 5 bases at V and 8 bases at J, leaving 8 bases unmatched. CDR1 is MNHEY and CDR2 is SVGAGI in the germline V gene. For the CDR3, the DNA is TGTGCCAGCAGTGGCCGGGACAGTTACGGCTACACCTTC. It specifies CASSGRDSYGYTF.

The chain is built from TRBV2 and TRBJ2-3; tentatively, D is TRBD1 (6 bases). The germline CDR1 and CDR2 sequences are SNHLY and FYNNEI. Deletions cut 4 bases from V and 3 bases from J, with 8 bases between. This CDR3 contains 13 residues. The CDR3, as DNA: TGTGCCAGCAGTGGGGGGCGGACAGATACGCAGTATTTT. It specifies CASSGGRTDTQYF.

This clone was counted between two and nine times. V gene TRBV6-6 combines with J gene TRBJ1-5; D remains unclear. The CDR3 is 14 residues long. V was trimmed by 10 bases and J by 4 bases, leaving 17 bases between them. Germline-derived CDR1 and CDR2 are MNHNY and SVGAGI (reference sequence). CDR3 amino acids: CATSPAKPNQPQHF. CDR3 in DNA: TGTGCCACATCCCCGGCCAAGCCAAATCAGCCCCAGCATTTT.

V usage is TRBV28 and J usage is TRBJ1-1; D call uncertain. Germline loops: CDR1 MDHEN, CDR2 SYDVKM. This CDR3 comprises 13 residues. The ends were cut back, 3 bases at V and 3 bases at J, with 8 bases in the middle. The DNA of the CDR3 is TGTGCCAGCAGTTTTGTGGGGTACACTGAAGCTTTCTTT. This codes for CASSFVGYTEAFF.

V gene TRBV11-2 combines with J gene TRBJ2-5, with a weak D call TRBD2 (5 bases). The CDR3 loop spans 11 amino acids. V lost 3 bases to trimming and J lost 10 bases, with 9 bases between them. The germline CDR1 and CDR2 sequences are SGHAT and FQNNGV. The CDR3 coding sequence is TGTGCCAGCAGCTTCGGACTTATCCAGTACTTC. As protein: CASSFGLIQYF.

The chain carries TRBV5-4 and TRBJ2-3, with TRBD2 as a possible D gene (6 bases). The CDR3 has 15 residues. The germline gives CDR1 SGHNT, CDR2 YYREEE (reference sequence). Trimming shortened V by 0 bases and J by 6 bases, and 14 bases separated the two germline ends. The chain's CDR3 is CASSLAQGGRDTQYF. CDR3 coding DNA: TGTGCCAGCAGCTTGGCGCAGGGAGGTAGGGATACGCAGTATTTT.

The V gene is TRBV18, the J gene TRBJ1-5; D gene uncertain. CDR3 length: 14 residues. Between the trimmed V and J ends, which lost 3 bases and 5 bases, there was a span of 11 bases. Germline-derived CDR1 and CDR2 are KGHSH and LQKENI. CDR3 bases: TGTGCCAGCTCACCTAACGGGATGGATCAGCCCCAGCATTTT. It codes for CASSPNGMDQPQHF.

The DNA for the CDR3 is TGTGCCACCAGCAGCCAATTCGGGAATAATGAAAAACTGTTTTTT. Translated: CATSSQFGNNEKLFF. The chain employs TRBV15 and TRBJ1-4; D not resolved. This CDR3 region has 15 residues. Germline values: CDR1 LNHNV, CDR2 YYDKDF (reference sequence). Trimming removed 3 bases from V and 4 bases from J, with 12 bases in between.

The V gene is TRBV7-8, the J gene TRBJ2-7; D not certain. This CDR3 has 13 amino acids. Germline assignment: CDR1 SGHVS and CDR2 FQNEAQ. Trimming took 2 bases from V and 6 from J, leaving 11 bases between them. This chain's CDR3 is CASSLLLLPEQYF. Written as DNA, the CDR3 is TGTGCCAGCAGCTTACTTCTGCTGCCCGAGCAGTACTTC.

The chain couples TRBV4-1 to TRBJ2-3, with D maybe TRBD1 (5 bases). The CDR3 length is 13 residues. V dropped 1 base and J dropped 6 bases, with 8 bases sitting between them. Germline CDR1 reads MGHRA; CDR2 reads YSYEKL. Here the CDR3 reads CASSQGGVDTQYF. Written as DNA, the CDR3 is TGCGCCAGCAGCCAAGGGGGCGTTGATACGCAGTATTTT.

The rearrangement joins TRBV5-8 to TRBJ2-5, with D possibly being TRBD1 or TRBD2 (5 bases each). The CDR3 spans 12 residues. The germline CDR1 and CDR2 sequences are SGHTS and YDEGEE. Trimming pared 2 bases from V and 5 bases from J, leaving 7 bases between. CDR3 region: CASSFEGETQYF. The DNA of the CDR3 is TGTGCCAGCAGCTTTGAGGGGGAGACCCAGTACTTC.

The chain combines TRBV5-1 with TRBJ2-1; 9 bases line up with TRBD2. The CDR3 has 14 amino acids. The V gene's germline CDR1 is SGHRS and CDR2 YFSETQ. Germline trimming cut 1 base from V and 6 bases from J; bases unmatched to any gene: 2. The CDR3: CASSLLAGANEQFF. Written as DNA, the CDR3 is TGCGCCAGCAGCTTGTTAGCGGGAGCCAATGAGCAGTTCTTC.

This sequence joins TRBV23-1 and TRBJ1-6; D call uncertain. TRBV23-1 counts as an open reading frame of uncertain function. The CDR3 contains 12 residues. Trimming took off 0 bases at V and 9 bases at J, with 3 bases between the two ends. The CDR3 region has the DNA TGCGCCAGCAGTCAATCAGGTTCACCCCTCCACTTT. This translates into CASSQSGSPLHF.

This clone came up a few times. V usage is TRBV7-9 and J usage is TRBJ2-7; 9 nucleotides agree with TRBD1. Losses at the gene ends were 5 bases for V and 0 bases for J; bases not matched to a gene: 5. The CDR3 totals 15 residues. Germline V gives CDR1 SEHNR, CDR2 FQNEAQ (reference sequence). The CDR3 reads CASSPRQGDSYEQYF. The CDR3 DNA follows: TGTGCCAGCAGCCCAAGACAGGGGGACTCCTACGAGCAGTACTTC.

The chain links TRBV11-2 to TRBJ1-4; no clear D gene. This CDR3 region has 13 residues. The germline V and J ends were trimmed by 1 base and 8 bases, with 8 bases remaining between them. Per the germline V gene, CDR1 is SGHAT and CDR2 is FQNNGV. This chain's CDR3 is CASSLGRAEKLFF. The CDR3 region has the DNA TGTGCCAGCAGCTTAGGAAGGGCAGAAAAACTGTTTTTT. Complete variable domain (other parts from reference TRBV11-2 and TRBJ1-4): EAGVAQSPRYKIIEKRQSVAFWCNPISGHATLYWYQQILGQGPKLLIQFQNNGVVDDSQLPKDRFSAERLKGVDSTLKIQPAKLEDSAVYLCASSLGRAEKLFFGSGTQLSVL.

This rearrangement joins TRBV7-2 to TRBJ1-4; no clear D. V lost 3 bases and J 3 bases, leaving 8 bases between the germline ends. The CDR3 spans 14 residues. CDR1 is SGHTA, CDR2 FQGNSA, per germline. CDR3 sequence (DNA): TGTGCCAGCAGCTTCCCGGGTTCTAATGAAAAACTGTTTTTT. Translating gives CASSFPGSNEKLFF.

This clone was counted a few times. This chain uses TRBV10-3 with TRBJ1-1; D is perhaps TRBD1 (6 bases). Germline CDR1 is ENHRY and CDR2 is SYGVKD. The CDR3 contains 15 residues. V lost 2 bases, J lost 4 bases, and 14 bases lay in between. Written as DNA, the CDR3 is TGTGCCATCAGTGAGATGACAGGAGCGTCCACTGAAGCTTTCTTT. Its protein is CAISEMTGASTEAFF.

For the CDR3, the DNA is TGTGCCAGCAGCTTAGGACAGACCAATCAGCCCCAGCATTTT. This codes for CASSLGQTNQPQHF. This chain uses TRBV7-2 with TRBJ1-5, with D perhaps TRBD1 (5 bases). The CDR3 totals 14 residues. Germline V gene sequence: CDR1 SGHTA, CDR2 FQGNSA. V was pared by 1 base and J by 3 bases, with 7 bases between. The full variable domain, in which reference TRBV7-2 and TRBJ1-5 provide the parts outside the CDR3, is GAGVSQSPSNKVTEKGKDVELRCDPISGHTALYWYRQSLGQGLEFLIYFQGNSAPDKSGLPSDRFSAERTGGSVSTLTIQRTQQEDSAVYLCASSLGQTNQPQHFGDGTRLSIL.

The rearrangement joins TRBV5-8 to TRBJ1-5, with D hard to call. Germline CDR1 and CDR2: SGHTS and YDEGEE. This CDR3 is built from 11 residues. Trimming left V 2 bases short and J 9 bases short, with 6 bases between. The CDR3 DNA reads TGTGCCAGCAGCTTCGGCAGGCCCCAGCATTTT. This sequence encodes CASSFGRPQHF. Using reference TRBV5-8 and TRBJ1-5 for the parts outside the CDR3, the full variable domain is EAGVTQSPTHLIKTRGQQATLRCSPISGHTSVYWYQQALGLGLQFLLWYDEGEERNRGNFPPRFSGRQFPNYSSELNVNALELEDSALYLCASSFGRPQHFGDGTRLSIL.

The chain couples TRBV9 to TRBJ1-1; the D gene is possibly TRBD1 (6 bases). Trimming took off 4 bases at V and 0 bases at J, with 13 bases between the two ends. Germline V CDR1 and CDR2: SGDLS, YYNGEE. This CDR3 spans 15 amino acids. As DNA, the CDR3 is TGTGCCAGCAGCAAGACAGGTCAGTTGAACACTGAAGCTTTCTTT. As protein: CASSKTGQLNTEAFF.

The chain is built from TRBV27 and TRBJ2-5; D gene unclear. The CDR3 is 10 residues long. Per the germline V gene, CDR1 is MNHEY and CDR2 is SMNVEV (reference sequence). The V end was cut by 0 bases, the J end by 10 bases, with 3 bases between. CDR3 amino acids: CASSLSNQYF. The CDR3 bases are TGTGCCAGCAGTTTATCGAACCAGTACTTC.

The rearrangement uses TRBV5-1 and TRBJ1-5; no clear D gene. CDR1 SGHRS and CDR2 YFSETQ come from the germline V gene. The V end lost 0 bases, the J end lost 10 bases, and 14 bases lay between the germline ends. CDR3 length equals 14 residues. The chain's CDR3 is CASSLGSSGGPQHF. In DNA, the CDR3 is TGCGCCAGCAGCTTGGGGTCCTCAGGTGGCCCCCAGCATTTT.

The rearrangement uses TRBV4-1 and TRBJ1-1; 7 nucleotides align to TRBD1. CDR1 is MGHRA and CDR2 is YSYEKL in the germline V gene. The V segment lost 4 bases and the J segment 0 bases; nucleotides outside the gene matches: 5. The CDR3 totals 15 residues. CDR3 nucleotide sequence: TGCGCCAGCAGCCGACCGGGACAGATGAACACTGAAGCTTTCTTT. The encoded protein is CASSRPGQMNTEAFF.

The CDR3 here is CASSQASGSGNEQFF. In DNA, the CDR3 is TGTGCCAGCAGCCAAGCTAGCGGGAGTGGTAATGAGCAGTTCTTC. This chain joins TRBV14 and TRBJ2-1, with TRBD2 matching over 10 bases. V dropped 1 base and J dropped 7; count of bases not matched to a gene: 4. Germline-derived CDR1 and CDR2 are SGHDN and FVKESK. CDR3 size: 15 residues.

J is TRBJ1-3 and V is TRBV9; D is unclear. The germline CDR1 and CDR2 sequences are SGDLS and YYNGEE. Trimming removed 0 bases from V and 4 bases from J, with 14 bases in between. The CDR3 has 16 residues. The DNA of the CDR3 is TGTGCCAGCAGCGTAGGTACAGCGTCACCCGGAAACACCATATATTTT. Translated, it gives CASSVGTASPGNTIYF.

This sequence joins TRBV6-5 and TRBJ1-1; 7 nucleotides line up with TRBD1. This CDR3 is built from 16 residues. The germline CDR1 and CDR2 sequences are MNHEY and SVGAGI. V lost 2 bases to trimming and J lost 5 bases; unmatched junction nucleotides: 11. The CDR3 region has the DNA TGTGCCAGCAGTTACGTGCCTAAGACAGGGAGGACTGAAGCTTTCTTT. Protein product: CASSYVPKTGRTEAFF.

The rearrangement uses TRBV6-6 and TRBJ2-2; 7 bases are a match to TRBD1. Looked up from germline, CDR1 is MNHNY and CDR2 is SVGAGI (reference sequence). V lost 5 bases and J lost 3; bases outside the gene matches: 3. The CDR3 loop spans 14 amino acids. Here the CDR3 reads CASSQGQYTGELFF. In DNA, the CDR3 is TGTGCCAGCAGTCAGGGACAGTACACCGGGGAGCTGTTTTTT.

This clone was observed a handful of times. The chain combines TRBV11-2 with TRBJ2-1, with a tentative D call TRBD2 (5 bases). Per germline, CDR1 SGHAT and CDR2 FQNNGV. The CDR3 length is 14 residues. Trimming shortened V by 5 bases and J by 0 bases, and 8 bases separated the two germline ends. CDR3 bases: TGTGCCAGCAGCCGGGATCGCTCCTACAATGAGCAGTTCTTC. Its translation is CASSRDRSYNEQFF.

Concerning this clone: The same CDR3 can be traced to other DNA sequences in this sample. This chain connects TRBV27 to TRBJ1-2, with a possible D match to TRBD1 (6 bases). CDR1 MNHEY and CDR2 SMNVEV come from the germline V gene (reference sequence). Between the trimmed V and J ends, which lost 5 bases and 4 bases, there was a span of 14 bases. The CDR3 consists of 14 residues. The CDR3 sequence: CASSLGGIPYGYTF. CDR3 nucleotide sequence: TGTGCCAGCAGTCTAGGGGGAATCCCCTATGGCTACACCTTC.